These 2 T cell receptor beta chains were all obtained from the same sample, sequenced in a study of T cells after yellow fever vaccination. TCRdb reprocessed the 5' RACE reads with MiXCR, giving one entry per CDR3 protein. The table records more than 90,000 distinct CDR3 sequences, 6.5% to 9% of them present only once. The material sequenced was CD4+ T cells sorted from PBMCs, taken 35 to 50 days after the first yellow fever vaccination. The origin of the receptors is a man between 18 and 29 years old who received the YFV17D yellow fever vaccine.

This clonotype was seen ten or more times. The V call is TRBV7-6, the J call TRBJ2-2; 9 positions match TRBD1. J was trimmed by 6 bases and V by 5 bases; bases with no gene match: 19. The CDR3 length is 19 residues. Looked up from germline, CDR1 is SGHVS and CDR2 is FNYEAQ. CDR3 residues: CASSPRDRVKAGFSGELFF. The DNA of the CDR3 is TGTGCCAGCAGCCCTCGGGACAGGGTTAAGGCCGGATTTTCCGGGGAGCTGTTTTTT.

This clonotype was seen many times. The gene calls are TRBV6-5 and TRBJ2-5; tentatively, D is TRBD1 or TRBD2 (6 bases each). V was pared by 4 bases and J by 5 bases, with 8 bases between. The CDR3 contains 12 residues. Germline-derived CDR1 and CDR2 are MNHEY and SVGAGI. The CDR3 coding sequence is TGTGCCAGCAGTTCGGGGGCGGAGACCCAGTACTTC. Amino acid sequence: CASSSGAETQYF.